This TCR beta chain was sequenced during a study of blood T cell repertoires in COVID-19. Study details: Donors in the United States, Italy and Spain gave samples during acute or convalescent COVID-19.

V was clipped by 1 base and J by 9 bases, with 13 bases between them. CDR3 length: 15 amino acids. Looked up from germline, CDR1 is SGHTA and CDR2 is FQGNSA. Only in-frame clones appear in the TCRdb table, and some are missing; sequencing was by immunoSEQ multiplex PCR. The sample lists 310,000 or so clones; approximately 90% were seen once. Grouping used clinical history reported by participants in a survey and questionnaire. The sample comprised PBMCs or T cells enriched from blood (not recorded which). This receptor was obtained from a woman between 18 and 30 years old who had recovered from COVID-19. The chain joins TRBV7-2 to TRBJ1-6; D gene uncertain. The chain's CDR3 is CASSLVGGSGSPLHF. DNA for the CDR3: TGTGCCAGCAGCTTAGTTGGAGGCTCCGGTTCACCCCTCCACTTT. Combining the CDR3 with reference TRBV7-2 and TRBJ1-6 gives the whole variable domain GAGVSQSPSNKVTEKGKDVELRCDPISGHTALYWYRQSLGQGLEFLIYFQGNSAPDKSGLPSDRFSAERTGGSVSTLTIQRTQQEDSAVYLCASSLVGGSGSPLHFGNGTRLTVT.